The rows below give T cell receptor beta chains drawn from one sample of a study of identical twins. Via MiXCR, TCRdb re-called the 5' RACE reads, giving one row per CDR3 protein. The sample gives 400,000 to 550,000 distinct CDR3 sequences, 20% to 25% of which show up once; about 0.99% is in the top ten. This same sample was also part of a study on T cells expressing NK-cell markers.

The sample was CD4+ T cells sorted from blood. These receptors all come from a woman aged 18-30 years in good health. Each CDR3 is given with its conserved first and last residue. The D gene is left open where the match is weak. A row's size may be missing; if present it is once, few, many or a size class.

j_gene,v_gene,abundance,d_gene,CDR3nt,CDR3aa
TRBJ2-5,TRBV6-5,few,.,TGTGCCAGCAGTCTACGGCGCAGGGCAGAGACCCAGTACTTC,CASSLRRRAETQYF
TRBJ1-1,TRBV12-3/TRBV12-4,many,.,TGTGCCAGCAGTCTAACAGGGAACGTGGCTTTCTTT,CASSLTGNVAFF
TRBJ2-5,TRBV12-3/TRBV12-4,few,.,TGTGCCAGCAGTTTTCCGAGCGATCAAGAGACCCAGTACTTC,CASSFPSDQETQYF
TRBJ2-3,TRBV20-1,few,.,TGCAGTGCTAGCACTAGACGGAACACAGATACGCAGTATTTT,CSASTRRNTDTQYF
TRBJ2-3,TRBV5-6,.,TRBD2,TGTGCCAGCAGCTTCCTAGCGGGAGGGGCAGCAGATACGCAGTATTTT,CASSFLAGGAADTQYF
TRBJ1-1,TRBV30,.,.,TGTGCCTGGGGGAACGGATGGCGGACCAACACTGAAGCTTTCTTT,CAWGNGWRTNTEAFF
TRBJ2-3,TRBV12-3/TRBV12-4,.,.,TGTGCCAGCACTTTAATGGGACACCCTAGCACAGATACGCAGTATTTT,CASTLMGHPSTDTQYF
TRBJ2-1,TRBV6-5,.,.,TGTGCCAGCAGTTACTGGGGGGCTGCCAATGAGCAGTTCTTC,CASSYWGAANEQFF
TRBJ2-3,TRBV20-1,many,.,TGCAGTGCTAGAGATCCCGCAGTCGATACGCAGTATTTT,CSARDPAVDTQYF
TRBJ2-1,TRBV10-3,few,TRBD2,TGTGCCATCAGTGAGTCGAGAGGACTAGCGGGAGACAATGAGCAGTTCTTC,CAISESRGLAGDNEQFF
TRBJ2-1,TRBV20-1,few,.,TGCAGTGCTAGCGACCCTGGCCGGGGCAATGAGCAGTTCTTC,CSASDPGRGNEQFF
TRBJ1-1,TRBV6-2/TRBV6-3,.,TRBD1,TGTGCCAGCAGAAAGGTCCCCGGACAGGGGAACACTGAAGCTTTCTTT,CASRKVPGQGNTEAFF
TRBJ1-1,TRBV6-2/TRBV6-3,.,.,TGTGCCAGCAGGGACAGAATGTGGAGGAGGACTGAAGCTTTCTTT,CASRDRMWRRTEAFF
TRBJ2-5,TRBV12-5,.,TRBD2,TGTGCTAGTGGTTTGGGACTAGCGGGACAAGAGACCCAGTACTTC,CASGLGLAGQETQYF
TRBJ2-3,TRBV20-1,.,.,TGCAGTGCTAGAGATCAGTGGGACAAGGATACGCAGTATTTT,CSARDQWDKDTQYF
TRBJ1-2,TRBV5-1,few,TRBD1,TGCGCCAGCAGCTCCTACAGGGGAGGCTACACCTTC,CASSSYRGGYTF
TRBJ2-1,TRBV12-3/TRBV12-4,.,.,TGTGCCAGCAGTTCCCAAAGACTAGTCATCTATGAGCAGTTCTTC,CASSSQRLVIYEQFF
TRBJ2-2,TRBV12-3/TRBV12-4,many,.,TGTGCCAGCAGGGAGATCGGGGAGCTGTTTTTT,CASREIGELFF
TRBJ1-1,TRBV12-3/TRBV12-4,.,.,TGTGCCAGCAGTTTACACCCCATGAACACTGAAGCTTTCTTT,CASSLHPMNTEAFF
TRBJ2-2,TRBV12-3/TRBV12-4,few,.,TGTGCCAGCAGCTATTTAAGGGAGCTGTTTTTT,CASSYLRELFF
TRBJ1-4,TRBV7-3,few,.,TGTGCCAGCAGCTTAAGGGGAAAAGAAAAACTGTTTTTT,CASSLRGKEKLFF
TRBJ2-7,TRBV5-1,few,.,TGCGCCAGCAGCTCTCCCAACAGAGCAAATTACGAGCAGTACTTC,CASSSPNRANYEQYF
TRBJ2-1,TRBV6-7,few,.,TGTGCCAGCAGTTTGGCAAACTACAATGAGCAGTTCTTC,CASSLANYNEQFF
TRBJ2-7,TRBV7-2,few,TRBD2,TGTGCCAGCAGCTTAGGTTCCGCGGGAGTAAGCGAGCAGTACTTC,CASSLGSAGVSEQYF
TRBJ2-3,TRBV18,.,.,TGTGCCAGCTCACCACCGATCGGCACAGATACGCAGTATTTT,CASSPPIGTDTQYF
TRBJ2-3,TRBV7-2,.,.,TGTGCCAGCAGCCCTCGGAGTGGCGGGTGGACGCGGTATTTT,CASSPRSGGWTRYF
TRBJ2-6,TRBV12-3/TRBV12-4,many,.,TGTGCCACCAAAGGGGACCTCTCTGGGGCCAACGTCCTGACTTTC,CATKGDLSGANVLTF
TRBJ1-1,TRBV6-1,once,.,TGTGCCAGCAGTCGGGACTTGAGTGGCACTGAAGCTTTCTTT,CASSRDLSGTEAFF
TRBJ1-1,TRBV30,.,TRBD1,TGTGCCTGGAGCCTGACAGGGAGAGGCTTCTTT,CAWSLTGRGFF
TRBJ1-1,TRBV7-2,many,.,TGTGCCAGCAGCTTAGGGGGGCACACTGAAGCTTTCTTT,CASSLGGHTEAFF
TRBJ2-1,TRBV15,.,.,TGTGCCACCAGCAGAGGAGCAGCGGCCTACAATGAGCAGTTCTTC,CATSRGAAAYNEQFF
TRBJ1-1,TRBV29-1,.,.,TGCAGCGGGAACAGGGTGAACACTGAAGCTTTCTTT,CSGNRVNTEAFF
TRBJ2-1,TRBV5-1,few,TRBD1,TGCGCCACGGCCCGGGACAGGTCGAATGAGCAGTTCTTC,CATARDRSNEQFF
TRBJ1-6,TRBV11-3,.,.,TGTGCCAGCAGCTCACAGGGCTCACCCCTCCACTTT,CASSSQGSPLHF
TRBJ1-1,TRBV12-3/TRBV12-4,many,.,TGTGCCAGCAGTTTAGCTGGGGGAGAAACTGAAGCTTTCTTT,CASSLAGGETEAFF
TRBJ1-2,TRBV7-9,.,.,TGTGCCAGCAGCACCGGGGGGGTTGGCTATGGCTACACCTTC,CASSTGGVGYGYTF
TRBJ1-5,TRBV3-1,few,.,TGTGCCAGCAGCCAGGGGGGCATGCAGCCCCAGCATTTT,CASSQGGMQPQHF
TRBJ1-6,TRBV11-3,few,.,TGTGCCAGCAGCTTAAGTGGCATTTCACCCCTCCACTTT,CASSLSGISPLHF
TRBJ2-3,TRBV20-1,.,TRBD2,TGCAGTGCTAGGGCAGCGGGGGGGCCCACAGATACGCAGTATTTT,CSARAAGGPTDTQYF
TRBJ2-1,TRBV10-3,few,.,TGTGCCATCAGTGAGCACAATGAGCAGTTCTTC,CAISEHNEQFF
TRBJ2-7,TRBV3-1,.,.,TGTGCCAGCAGCCGCACCGGGACACAGTACGAGCAGTACTTC,CASSRTGTQYEQYF
TRBJ2-6,TRBV12-3/TRBV12-4,.,.,TGTGCCAGCAGGCCCGACAGCTCTGGGGCCAACGTCCTGACTTTC,CASRPDSSGANVLTF
TRBJ2-5,TRBV29-1,many,.,TGCAGCGTTGGTCGGGGGAGCCGAGAGACCCAGTACTTC,CSVGRGSRETQYF
TRBJ2-5,TRBV21-1,.,.,TGTGCCAGCAGCCCCGATCAAGCGGACAGGCGCTGGTGGGAGACCCAGTACTTC,CASSPDQADRRWWETQYF
TRBJ2-6,TRBV15,.,.,TGTGCCACCAGCAGTCGACAGACCTCTGGGGCCAACGTCCTGACTTTC,CATSSRQTSGANVLTF
TRBJ2-7,TRBV29-1,many,.,TGCAGCGTTGAAGATCTCTACCGGACCGAGCAGTACTTC,CSVEDLYRTEQYF
TRBJ2-3,TRBV29-1,few,.,TGCAGCGTGGGAAGCGGGCCCGGTACGCAGTATTTT,CSVGSGPGTQYF
TRBJ1-3,TRBV13,few,.,TGTGCCAGCAGCTTAGGGTTCGGAAACACCATATATTTT,CASSLGFGNTIYF
TRBJ2-7,TRBV20-1,few,TRBD2,TGCAGTGCTCCCGGGACTAGCGGGAGAATAGCCTACTTC,CSAPGTSGRIAYF
TRBJ2-7,TRBV4-3,.,TRBD2,TGCGCCAGCAGCCCCGGGACTAGCGGGAGGGCCACCTCCTACGAGCAGTACTTC,CASSPGTSGRATSYEQYF
TRBJ2-1,TRBV6-5,many,TRBD1,TGTGCCAGGGGACAGGGCAATGAGCAGTTCTTC,CARGQGNEQFF
TRBJ2-1,TRBV7-6,once,TRBD2,TGTGCCAGCAGCCCTAGGGGGGGACTAGCGGGGAACAATGAGCAGTTCTTC,CASSPRGGLAGNNEQFF
TRBJ2-1,TRBV12-3/TRBV12-4,many,.,TGTGCCAGCAGTCCCGGGACGCGGAGCTCCTACAATGAGCAGTTCTTC,CASSPGTRSSYNEQFF
TRBJ2-3,TRBV10-3,many,TRBD1,TGTGCCATCCGAGGCGGACAGGGAAGCGCCACAGATACGCAGTATTTT,CAIRGGQGSATDTQYF
TRBJ2-6,TRBV5-1,.,.,TGCGCCAGCAGCACCGGACATTCTGGGGGGAGGTATTCGTCTCTCTCTGGGGCCAACGTCCTGACTTTC,CASSTGHSGGRYSSLSGANVLTF
TRBJ2-1,TRBV5-5,.,TRBD2,TGTGCCAGCAGTTTCAGCGGGAGGGGGAATGAGCAGTTCTTC,CASSFSGRGNEQFF
TRBJ2-7,TRBV5-6,few,.,TGTGCCAGCAGCCCCCCCGAAGCGACTCCCTACGAGCAGTACTTC,CASSPPEATPYEQYF
TRBJ1-2,TRBV7-2,.,.,TGTGCCAGCAGCTTAGGGGGGCAGAAGAGTAACTATGGCTACACCTTC,CASSLGGQKSNYGYTF
TRBJ1-2,TRBV5-6,few,.,TGTGCCAGCAGCTTGACCAGGCACTATGGCTACACCTTC,CASSLTRHYGYTF
TRBJ1-2,TRBV6-5,many,.,TGTGCCAGCAGTCACAGAAGTGACAATCTTAACTATGGCTACACCTTC,CASSHRSDNLNYGYTF